A selection of T cell receptor beta chains follows, all from one sample in a study of cytomegalovirus exposure and HLA in healthy donors. Profiling relied on immunoSEQ multiplex PCR, and the TCRdb table lists in-frame clones only, not all of them. This sample has 140,000 to 150,000 clones, with around 78% found just once. The sequenced sample consisted of PBMCs. The receptors derive from a young woman in good health and CMV-seropositive. Both conserved end residues are trimmed from each CDR3. The D gene is left open where the match is weak.

d_call: TRBD1
v_call: TRBV29-1
j_call: TRBJ1-2
cdr3_aa: SVVGQGNYGYT

d_call: TRBD1
v_call: TRBV19
j_call: TRBJ1-5
cdr3_aa: ASGPGQGRGSNQPQH

d_call: NA
v_call: TRBV5-6
j_call: TRBJ2-7
cdr3_aa: ASSLWNYNSYEQY

d_call: NA
v_call: TRBV19
j_call: TRBJ2-1
cdr3_aa: ASSIATLVNEQF

d_call: TRBD1
v_call: TRBV28
j_call: TRBJ2-1
cdr3_aa: ASSDRDRQF

d_call: NA
v_call: TRBV9
j_call: TRBJ1-3
cdr3_aa: ASSVMAAAGNTIY

d_call: TRBD1
v_call: TRBV7-2
j_call: TRBJ1-2
cdr3_aa: ASSLITGGAGNYGYT

d_call: NA
v_call: TRBV29-1
j_call: TRBJ1-2
cdr3_aa: SVDGYGYT

d_call: NA
v_call: TRBV7-2
j_call: TRBJ2-5
cdr3_aa: ASSLAQARVETQY

d_call: NA
v_call: TRBV6-5
j_call: TRBJ2-2
cdr3_aa: ASSYYASGELF

d_call: NA
v_call: TRBV4-1
j_call: TRBJ2-1
cdr3_aa: ASSQEPGFGGQF

d_call: TRBD1
v_call: TRBV2
j_call: TRBJ1-2
cdr3_aa: ASRVGTVYGYT

d_call: NA
v_call: TRBV25-1
j_call: TRBJ2-7
cdr3_aa: ASSESGVSVPEQY

d_call: NA
v_call: TRBV18
j_call: TRBJ1-1
cdr3_aa: ASSPSGDTEAF

d_call: NA
v_call: TRBV11-1
j_call: TRBJ1-1
cdr3_aa: ASSFGGYMNTEAF

d_call: NA
v_call: TRBV5-1
j_call: TRBJ2-5
cdr3_aa: ASSYRELEETQY

d_call: TRBD2
v_call: TRBV14
j_call: TRBJ2-5
cdr3_aa: ASSQMSSGRQTQY

d_call: TRBD1
v_call: TRBV7-9
j_call: TRBJ2-5
cdr3_aa: ASSLVPGQGQETQY

d_call: NA
v_call: TRBV30
j_call: TRBJ2-1
cdr3_aa: AWSGGHNEQF

d_call: TRBD1
v_call: TRBV29-1
j_call: TRBJ2-7
cdr3_aa: SVLKGAASSYEQY

d_call: NA
v_call: TRBV11-2
j_call: TRBJ2-2
cdr3_aa: ASSLVFGGTGELF

d_call: TRBD1
v_call: TRBV5-1
j_call: NA
cdr3_aa: ASSLGQGAYEQY

d_call: NA
v_call: TRBV19
j_call: TRBJ1-5
cdr3_aa: ASRGFPWYSNQPQH